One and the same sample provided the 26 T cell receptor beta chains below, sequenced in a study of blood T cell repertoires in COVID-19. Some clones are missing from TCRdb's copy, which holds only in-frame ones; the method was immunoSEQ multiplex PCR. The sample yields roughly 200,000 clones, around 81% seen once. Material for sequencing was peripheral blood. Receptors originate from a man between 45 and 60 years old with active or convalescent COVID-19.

The CDR3, as DNA: TGCAGCGTAGAGACAGGTGAAGCTTTCTTT. The encoded protein is CSVETGEAFF. The genes are TRBV29-1 and TRBJ1-1; possible D gene TRBD1, 6 bases. The V end was cut by 6 bases, the J end by 7 bases, with 9 bases between. The CDR3 spans 10 residues. CDR1 is SQVTM and CDR2 is ANQGSEA in the germline V gene. Together with reference TRBV29-1 and TRBJ1-1, the CDR3 gives the full variable domain: SAVISQKPSRDICQRGTSLTIQCQVDSQVTMMFWYRQQPGQSLTLIATANQGSEATYESGFVIDKFPISRPNLTFSTLTVSNMSPEDSSIYLCSVETGEAFFGQGTRLTVV.

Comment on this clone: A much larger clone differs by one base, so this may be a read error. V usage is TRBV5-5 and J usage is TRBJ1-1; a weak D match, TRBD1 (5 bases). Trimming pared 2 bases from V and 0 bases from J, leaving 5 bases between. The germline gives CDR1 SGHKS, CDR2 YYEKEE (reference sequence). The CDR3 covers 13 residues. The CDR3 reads CASSLGVNTEAFF. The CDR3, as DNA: TGTGCCAGCAGCTTAGGGGTGAACACTGAAGCTTTCTTT.

The CDR3 region has the DNA TGTGCCAGCAGCTTGGAGATAATAGCGGGGGGCAATGAGCAGTTCTTC. It specifies CASSLEIIAGGNEQFF. The chain is built from TRBV5-4 and TRBJ2-1; 10 nucleotides match TRBD2. V gave up 0 bases and J gave up 6 bases; unmatched junction bases: 6. Germline CDR1 and CDR2: SGHNT and YYREEE (reference sequence). The CDR3 loop spans 16 amino acids.

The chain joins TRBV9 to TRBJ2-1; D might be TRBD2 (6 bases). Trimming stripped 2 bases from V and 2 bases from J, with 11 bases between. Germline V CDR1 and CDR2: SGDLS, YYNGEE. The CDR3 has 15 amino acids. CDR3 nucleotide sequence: TGTGCCAGCAGCGTCCGGGACTTCCCCTACAATGAGCAGTTCTTC. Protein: CASSVRDFPYNEQFF.

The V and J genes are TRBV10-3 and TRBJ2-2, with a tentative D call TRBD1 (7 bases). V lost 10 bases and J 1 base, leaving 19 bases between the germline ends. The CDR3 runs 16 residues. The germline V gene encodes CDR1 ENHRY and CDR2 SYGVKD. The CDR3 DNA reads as TGTGCCACGAGTGAGGGCCAGGGGGGGAACACCGGGGAGCTGTTTTTT. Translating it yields CATSEGQGGNTGELFF.

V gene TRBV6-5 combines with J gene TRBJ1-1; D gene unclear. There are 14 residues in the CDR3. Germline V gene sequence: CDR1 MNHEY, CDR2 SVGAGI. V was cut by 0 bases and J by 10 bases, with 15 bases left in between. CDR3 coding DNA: TGTGCCAGCAGTTACTCGAACCCGGTGGTCGCAGCTTTCTTT. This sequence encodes CASSYSNPVVAAFF.

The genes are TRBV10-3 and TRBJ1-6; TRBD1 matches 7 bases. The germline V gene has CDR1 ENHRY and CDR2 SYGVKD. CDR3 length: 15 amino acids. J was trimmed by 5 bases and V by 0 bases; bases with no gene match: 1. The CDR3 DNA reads TGTGCCATCAGTGAGTCGGGACAGCATAATTCACCCCTCCACTTT. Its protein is CAISESGQHNSPLHF.

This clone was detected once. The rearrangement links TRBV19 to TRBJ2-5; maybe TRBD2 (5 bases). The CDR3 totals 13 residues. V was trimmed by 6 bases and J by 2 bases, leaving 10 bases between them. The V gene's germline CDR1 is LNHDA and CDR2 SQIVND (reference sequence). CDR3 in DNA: TGTGCCAGTAGGGTTGCGGGTCAAGAGACCCAGTACTTC. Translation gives CASRVAGQETQYF.

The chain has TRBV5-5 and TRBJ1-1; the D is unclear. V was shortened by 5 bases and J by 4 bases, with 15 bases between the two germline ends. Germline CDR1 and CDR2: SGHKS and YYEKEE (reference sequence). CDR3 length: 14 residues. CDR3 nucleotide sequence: TGTGCCAGCAGGGGCCAGTATGGGAGCACTGAAGCTTTCTTT. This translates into CASRGQYGSTEAFF.

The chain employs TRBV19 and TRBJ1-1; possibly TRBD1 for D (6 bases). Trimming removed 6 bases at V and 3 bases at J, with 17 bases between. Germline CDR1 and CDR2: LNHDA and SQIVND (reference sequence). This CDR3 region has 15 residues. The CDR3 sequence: CASSLRGGADTEAFF. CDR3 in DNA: TGTGCCAGTAGCCTTCGCGGGGGGGCGGACACTGAAGCTTTCTTT.

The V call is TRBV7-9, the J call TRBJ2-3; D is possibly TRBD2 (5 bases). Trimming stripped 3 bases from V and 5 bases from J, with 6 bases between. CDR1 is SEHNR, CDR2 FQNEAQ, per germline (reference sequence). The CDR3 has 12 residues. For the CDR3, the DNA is TGTGCCAGCAGCTTGGAGGTAGATACGCAGTATTTT. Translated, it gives CASSLEVDTQYF. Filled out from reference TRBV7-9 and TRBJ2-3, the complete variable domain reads DTGVSQNPRHKITKRGQNVTFRCDPISEHNRLYWYRQTLGQGPEFLTYFQNEAQLEKSRLLSDRFSAERPKGSFSTLEIQRTEQGDSAMYLCASSLEVDTQYFGPGTRLTVL.

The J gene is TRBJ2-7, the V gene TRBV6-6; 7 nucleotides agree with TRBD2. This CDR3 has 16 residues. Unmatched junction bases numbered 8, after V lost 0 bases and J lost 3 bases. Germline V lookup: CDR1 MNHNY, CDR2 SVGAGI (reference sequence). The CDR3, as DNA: TGTGCCAGCAGTTACTCGAAGTCGCGGGGGTACTACGAGCAGTACTTC. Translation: CASSYSKSRGYYEQYF.

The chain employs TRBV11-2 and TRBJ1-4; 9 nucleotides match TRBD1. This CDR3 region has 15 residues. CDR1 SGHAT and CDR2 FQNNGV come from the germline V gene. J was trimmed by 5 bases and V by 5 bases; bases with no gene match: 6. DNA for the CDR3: TGTGCCAGCAGCGTCGAAGGGACAGGGAATGAAAAACTGTTTTTT. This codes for CASSVEGTGNEKLFF.

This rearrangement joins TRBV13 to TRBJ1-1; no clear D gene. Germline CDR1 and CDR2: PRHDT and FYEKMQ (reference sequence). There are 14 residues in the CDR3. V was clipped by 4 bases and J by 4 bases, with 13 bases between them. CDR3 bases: TGTGCCAGCAGCTCGGCGGAGGCGGGCACTGAAGCTTTCTTT. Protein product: CASSSAEAGTEAFF. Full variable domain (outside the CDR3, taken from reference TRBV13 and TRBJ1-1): AAGVIQSPRHLIKEKRETATLKCYPIPRHDTVYWYQQGPGQDPQFLISFYEKMQSDKGSIPDRFSAQQFSDYHSELNMSSLELGDSALYFCASSSAEAGTEAFFGQGTRLTVV.

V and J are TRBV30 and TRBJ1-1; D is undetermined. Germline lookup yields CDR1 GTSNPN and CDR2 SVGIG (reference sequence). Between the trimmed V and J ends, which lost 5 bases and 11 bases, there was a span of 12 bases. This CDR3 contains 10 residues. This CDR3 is CAWGPAAAFF. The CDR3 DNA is TGTGCCTGGGGACCCGCGGCCGCTTTCTTT.

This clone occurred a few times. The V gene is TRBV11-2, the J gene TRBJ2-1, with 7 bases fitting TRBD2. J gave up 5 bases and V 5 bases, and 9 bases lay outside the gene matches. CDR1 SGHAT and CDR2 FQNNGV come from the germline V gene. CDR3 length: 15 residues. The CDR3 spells CASSQLAVSNNEQFF. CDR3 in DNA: TGTGCCAGCAGCCAGCTAGCGGTAAGCAACAATGAGCAGTTCTTC. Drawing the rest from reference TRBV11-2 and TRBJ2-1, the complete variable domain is EAGVAQSPRYKIIEKRQSVAFWCNPISGHATLYWYQQILGQGPKLLIQFQNNGVVDDSQLPKDRFSAERLKGVDSTLKIQPAKLEDSAVYLCASSQLAVSNNEQFFGPGTRLTVL.

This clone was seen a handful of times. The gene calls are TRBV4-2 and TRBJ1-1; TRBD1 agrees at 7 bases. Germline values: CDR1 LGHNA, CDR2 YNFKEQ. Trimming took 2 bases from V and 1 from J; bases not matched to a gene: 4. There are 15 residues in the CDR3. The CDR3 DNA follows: TGTGCCAGCAGCCAAATACAGGGGAAGAACACTGAAGCTTTCTTT. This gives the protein CASSQIQGKNTEAFF.

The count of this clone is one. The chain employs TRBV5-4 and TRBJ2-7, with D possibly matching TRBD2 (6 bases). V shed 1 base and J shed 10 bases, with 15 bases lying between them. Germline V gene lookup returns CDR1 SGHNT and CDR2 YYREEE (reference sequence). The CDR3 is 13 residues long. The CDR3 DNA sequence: TGTGCCAGCAGCTTGCGGGAGCGGCGGAAACAGTACTTC. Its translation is CASSLRERRKQYF. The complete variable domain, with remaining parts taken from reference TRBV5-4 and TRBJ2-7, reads ETGVTQSPTHLIKTRGQQVTLRCSSQSGHNTVSWYQQALGQGPQFIFQYYREEENGRGNFPPRFSGLQFPNYSSELNVNALELDDSALYLCASSLRERRKQYFGPGTRLTVT.

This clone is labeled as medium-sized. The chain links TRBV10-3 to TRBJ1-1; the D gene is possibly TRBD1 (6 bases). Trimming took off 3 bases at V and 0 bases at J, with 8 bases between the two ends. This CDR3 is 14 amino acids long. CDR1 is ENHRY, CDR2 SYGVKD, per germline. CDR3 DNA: TGTGCCATCAGTGATGGGGACATGAACACTGAAGCTTTCTTT. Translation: CAISDGDMNTEAFF.

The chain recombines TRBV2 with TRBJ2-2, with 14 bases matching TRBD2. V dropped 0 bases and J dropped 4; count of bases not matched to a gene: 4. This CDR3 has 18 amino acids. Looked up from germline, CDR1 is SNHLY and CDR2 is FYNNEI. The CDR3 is CASSEAGTSGGLTGELFF. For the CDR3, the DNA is TGTGCCAGCAGTGAAGCAGGGACTAGCGGGGGCCTCACCGGGGAGCTGTTTTTT.

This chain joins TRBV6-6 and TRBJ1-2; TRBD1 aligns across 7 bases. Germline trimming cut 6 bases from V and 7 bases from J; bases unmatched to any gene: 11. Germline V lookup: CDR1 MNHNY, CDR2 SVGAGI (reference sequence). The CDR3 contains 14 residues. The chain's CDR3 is CASSSGTERGGYTF. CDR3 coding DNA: TGTGCCAGCAGCTCAGGGACAGAAAGGGGTGGCTACACCTTC.

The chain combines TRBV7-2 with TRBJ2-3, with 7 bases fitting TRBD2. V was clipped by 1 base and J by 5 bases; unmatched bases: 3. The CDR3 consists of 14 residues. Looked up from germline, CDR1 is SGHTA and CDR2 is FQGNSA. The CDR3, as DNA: TGTGCCAGCAGCTTAGGCGGGGGACTAGATACGCAGTATTTT. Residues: CASSLGGGLDTQYF. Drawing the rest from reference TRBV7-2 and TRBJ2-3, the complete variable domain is GAGVSQSPSNKVTEKGKDVELRCDPISGHTALYWYRQSLGQGLEFLIYFQGNSAPDKSGLPSDRFSAERTGGSVSTLTIQRTQQEDSAVYLCASSLGGGLDTQYFGPGTRLTVL.

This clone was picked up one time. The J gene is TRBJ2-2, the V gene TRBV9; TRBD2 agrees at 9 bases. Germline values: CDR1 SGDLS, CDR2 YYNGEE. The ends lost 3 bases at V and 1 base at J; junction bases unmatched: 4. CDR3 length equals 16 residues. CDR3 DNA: TGTGCCAGCAGCGCACTTAGCGGGGGGAACACCGGGGAGCTGTTTTTT. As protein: CASSALSGGNTGELFF.

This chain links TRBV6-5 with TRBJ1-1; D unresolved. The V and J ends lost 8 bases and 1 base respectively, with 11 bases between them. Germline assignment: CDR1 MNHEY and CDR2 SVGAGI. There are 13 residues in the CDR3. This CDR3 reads CASGFSGNTEAFF. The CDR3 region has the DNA TGTGCCAGCGGTTTTTCGGGGAACACTGAAGCTTTCTTT.

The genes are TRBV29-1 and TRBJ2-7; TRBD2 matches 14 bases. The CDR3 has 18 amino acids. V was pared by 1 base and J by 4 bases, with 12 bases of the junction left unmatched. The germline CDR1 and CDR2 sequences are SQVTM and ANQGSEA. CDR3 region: CSVEVNPGLAGDPYEQYF. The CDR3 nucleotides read TGCAGCGTTGAAGTAAACCCGGGACTAGCGGGGGACCCATACGAGCAGTACTTC.

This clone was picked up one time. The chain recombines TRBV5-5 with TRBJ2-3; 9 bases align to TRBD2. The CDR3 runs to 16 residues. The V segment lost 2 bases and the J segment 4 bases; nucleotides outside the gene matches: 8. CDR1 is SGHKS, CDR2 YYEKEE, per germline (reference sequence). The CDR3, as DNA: TGTGCCAGCAGCTTTAGCGGGGGCATTCGGGCAGATACGCAGTATTTT. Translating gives CASSFSGGIRADTQYF.